This TCR beta chain comes out of a study of radiotherapy plus CTLA-4 blockade in lung cancer. Study information: Among all patients, 18% showed objective responses, while 30% to 35% had disease control. Study-wide results and caveats: Radiotherapy was combined with ipilimumab, and tumor-derived TCR clones then expanded in blood.

With regard to this clone: Its antigen is unknown.

TCRdb's table, derived via immunoSEQ multiplex PCR, lists solely in-frame clones and lacks some. Seen here are approximately 100,000 clones, over 65% observed once, and the top ten hold roughly 2.5%. Ipilimumab CTLA-4 blockade and focal radiation were given to patients with chemo-refractory metastatic non-small-cell lung cancer. Sequenced here: peripheral blood, sampled from a patient treated with radiotherapy plus ipilimumab. The TCR sequence derives from a human donor with non-small cell lung cancer that progressed on radiotherapy plus ipilimumab. Some clones in this sample may be carry-over from other donors' samples.

CDR3 sequence: CASSQDLAETYGYTF. The CDR3 DNA reads TGCGCCAGCAGCCAAGATTTAGCAGAAACCTATGGCTACACCTTC. The rearrangement links TRBV4-3 to TRBJ1-2; D gene unclear. The CDR3 extends over 15 amino acids. Trimming took off 0 bases at V and 4 bases at J, with 12 bases between the two ends. Germline assignment: CDR1 LGHNA and CDR2 YSLEER.